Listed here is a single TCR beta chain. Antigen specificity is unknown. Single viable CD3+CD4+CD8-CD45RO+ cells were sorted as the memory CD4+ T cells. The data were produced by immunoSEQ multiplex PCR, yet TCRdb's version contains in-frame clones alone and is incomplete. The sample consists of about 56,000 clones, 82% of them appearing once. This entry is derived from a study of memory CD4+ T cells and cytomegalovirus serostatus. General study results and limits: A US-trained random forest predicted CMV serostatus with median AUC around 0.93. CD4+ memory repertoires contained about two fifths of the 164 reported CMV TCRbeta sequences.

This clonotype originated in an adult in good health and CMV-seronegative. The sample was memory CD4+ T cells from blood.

The CDR3 nucleotides are TGTGCCAGCAGCCCCCGGACTAGCGGGGGTGTAAATGAGCAGTTCTTC. Translated: CASSPRTSGGVNEQFF. The chain recombines TRBV7-6 with TRBJ2-1; 13 positions match TRBD2. CDR1 SGHVS and CDR2 FNYEAQ come from the germline V gene. CDR3 size: 16 residues. The J segment lost 7 bases and the V segment lost 5 bases, leaving 8 bases of the junction unmatched.